The next 27 T cell receptor beta chains were all read from a single sample in a study of memory CD4+ T cells and cytomegalovirus serostatus. Sequenced by immunoSEQ multiplex PCR; TCRdb stores in-frame clones only, minus some. The sample records about 75,000 clones, 75% to 85% being singletons. Single viable CD3+CD4+CD8-CD45RO+ cells were sorted as the memory CD4+ T cells. Sequencing was done on a sample of memory CD4+ T cells from blood. The receptors originated from an adult in good health and CMV-seropositive.

The chain is built from TRBV7-2 and TRBJ1-2; D is unclear. The CDR3 runs 15 residues. Trimming stripped 0 bases from V and 4 bases from J, with 12 bases between. CDR1 and CDR2 (germline): SGHTA, FQGNSA. Written as DNA, the CDR3 is TGTGCCAGCAGCTTAGCAGCGACGGATCCCTATGGCTACACCTTC. Its protein product is CASSLAATDPYGYTF.

The V call is TRBV2, the J call TRBJ1-1, with TRBD1 as a possible D gene (5 bases). V lost 3 bases and J lost 8, with 13 bases in between. The germline V gene has CDR1 SNHLY and CDR2 FYNNEI. The CDR3 sequence is 13 residues long. As DNA, the CDR3 is TGTGCCAGCAGTGATTCCTTTGGGGCGGAAGCTTTCTTT. The encoded protein is CASSDSFGAEAFF.

The V gene is TRBV5-6, the J gene TRBJ1-4; D is uncertain. Trimming removed 4 bases from V and 2 bases from J, with 9 bases in between. The CDR3 extends over 14 amino acids. Germline V gives CDR1 SGHDT, CDR2 YYEEEE. The CDR3 reads CASSRAGTNEKLFF. The CDR3 region has the DNA TGTGCCAGCAGCCGCGCGGGTACTAATGAAAAACTGTTTTTT.

The chain links TRBV5-1 to TRBJ2-3; D is possibly TRBD1 or TRBD2 (5 bases each). In germline, CDR1 is SGHRS, CDR2 YFSETQ. CDR3 length equals 14 residues. V was cut by 0 bases and J by 5 bases, with 10 bases left in between. The CDR3: CASSLVGAGDTQYF. CDR3 nucleotides: TGCGCCAGCAGCTTGGTCGGGGCGGGAGATACGCAGTATTTT.

The chain couples TRBV10-1 to TRBJ1-2; D unclear. This CDR3 has 13 residues. Between the trimmed V and J ends, which lost 3 bases and 1 base, there was a span of 6 bases. In germline, CDR1 is WNHNN, CDR2 SYGVQD (reference sequence). CDR3 in amino acids: CASSDSFNYGYTF. CDR3 bases: TGCGCCAGCAGTGACAGCTTTAACTATGGCTACACCTTC.

The rearrangement joins TRBV19 to TRBJ2-2; D gene unclear. Germline CDR1 LNHDA, CDR2 SQIVND (reference sequence). Trimming cost V 7 bases and J 6 bases, with 12 bases left between them. CDR3 length: 13 residues. Here the CDR3 reads CASTAIGAGELFF. The CDR3 DNA reads as TGTGCCAGTACAGCGATTGGGGCCGGGGAGCTGTTTTTT.

The rearrangement uses TRBV18 and TRBJ2-5, with D hard to call. The germline CDR1 and CDR2 sequences are KGHSH and LQKENI. The V end was cut by 0 bases, the J end by 5 bases, with 13 bases between. This CDR3 is built from 15 residues. In DNA, the CDR3 is TGTGCCAGCTCACCACCAGGGAATCCCGCGGAGACCCAGTACTTC. It translates to CASSPPGNPAETQYF. Supplemented by reference TRBV18 and TRBJ2-5, the full variable domain reads NAGVMQNPRHLVRRRGQEARLRCSPMKGHSHVYWYRQLPEEGLKFMVYLQKENIIDESGMPKERFSAEFPKEGPSILRIQQVVRGDSAAYFCASSPPGNPAETQYFGPGTRLLVL.

The V gene is TRBV29-1, the J gene TRBJ1-1, with TRBD1 matching 7 bases. The CDR3 totals 15 residues. V shed 4 bases, J shed 1 base, and the junction held 9 bases outside the gene matches. Germline lookup yields CDR1 SQVTM and CDR2 ANQGSEA. The CDR3 reads CSVVEVGTANTEAFF. The DNA of the CDR3 is TGCAGCGTTGTTGAGGTCGGGACAGCGAACACTGAAGCTTTCTTT.

The gene calls are TRBV5-1 and TRBJ1-3; D is possibly TRBD1 (5 bases). This CDR3 comprises 15 residues. Germline CDR1 SGHRS, CDR2 YFSETQ. Trimming left V 1 base short and J 3 bases short, with 11 bases between. This CDR3 reads CASSLQGVDGNTIYF. CDR3 coding DNA: TGCGCCAGCAGCTTGCAAGGGGTGGATGGAAACACCATATATTTT.

This rearrangement joins TRBV7-2 to TRBJ2-7; 9 nucleotides match TRBD2. V shed 2 bases, J shed 0 bases, and the junction held 11 bases outside the gene matches. The CDR3 is 18 amino acids. Germline CDR1 is SGHTA and CDR2 is FQGNSA. CDR3 sequence: CASSLTLVRTSVSYEQYF. The CDR3 DNA sequence: TGTGCCAGCAGCTTAACCCTCGTCAGGACTAGCGTCTCCTACGAGCAGTACTTC.

This clone was detected a few times. CDR3 nucleotide sequence: TGTGCCAGCAGTGCGGACTTCTCGAAAAATCAGCCCCAGCATTTT. Translating gives CASSADFSKNQPQHF. The gene calls are TRBV2 and TRBJ1-5; D unclear. V lost 4 bases and J lost 4, with 14 bases in between. Germline CDR1 SNHLY, CDR2 FYNNEI. The CDR3 runs 15 residues.

CDR3: CASIPGVPLGTEAFF. The CDR3 coding sequence is TGTGCCAGCATCCCGGGTGTCCCCTTAGGGACTGAAGCTTTCTTT. V gene TRBV5-8 combines with J gene TRBJ1-1; D is undetermined. V lost 6 bases to trimming and J lost 5 bases, with 20 bases between them. This CDR3 spans 15 amino acids. Germline lookup yields CDR1 SGHTS and CDR2 YDEGEE.

The V gene is TRBV21-1, the J gene TRBJ2-1. TRBV21-1 is given as a pseudogene. The CDR3 is 14 amino acids. CDR3 DNA: TGTGCCAGCAGCCCTTGTCGAGAAGGCCATGAGCAGTTCTTC. This sequence encodes CASSPCREGHEQFF.

V gene TRBV7-9 combines with J gene TRBJ2-5; no definite D call. V was pared by 1 base and J by 4 bases, with 7 bases between. The germline gives CDR1 SEHNR, CDR2 FQNEAQ (reference sequence). This CDR3 is 13 amino acids long. CDR3 protein: CASSLELGETQYF. The CDR3 nucleotides are TGTGCCAGCAGCTTAGAATTAGGAGAGACCCAGTACTTC.

The CDR3: CASSSSLDRAHEQFF. CDR3 in DNA: TGTGCCAGCAGCTCCTCTTTAGACAGGGCTCATGAGCAGTTCTTC. The chain is built from TRBV5-4 and TRBJ2-1; 7 nucleotides align to TRBD1. The germline V gene has CDR1 SGHNT and CDR2 YYREEE (reference sequence). There are 15 residues in the CDR3. V was clipped by 3 bases and J by 8 bases; unmatched bases: 11.

The DNA of the CDR3 is TGTGCCAGCAGTTATGGTGATAACTATGGCTACACCTTC. Translated: CASSYGDNYGYTF. The V gene is TRBV6-6, the J gene TRBJ1-2; D unclear. The germline V gene encodes CDR1 MNHNY and CDR2 SVGAGI (reference sequence). V shed 3 bases and J shed 1 base, with 6 bases lying between them. The CDR3 sequence is 13 residues long.

This clone was observed a single time. The chain uses TRBV7-8 and TRBJ2-1, with D tentatively TRBD1 (5 bases). CDR1 SGHVS and CDR2 FQNEAQ come from the germline V gene. The CDR3 is 16 amino acids. V shed 5 bases and J shed 10 bases, with 24 bases lying between them. This CDR3 reads CASSPTAGLTALEQFF. The CDR3 DNA is TGTGCCAGCAGCCCCACGGCAGGGCTTACCGCACTGGAGCAGTTCTTC. The full variable domain, rest sourced from reference TRBV7-8 and TRBJ2-1, is GAGVSQSPRYKVAKRGQDVALRCDPISGHVSLFWYQQALGQGPEFLTYFQNEAQLDKSGLPSDRFFAERPEGSVSTLKIQRTQQEDSAVYLCASSPTAGLTALEQFFGPGTRLTVL.

This clone was seen just once. The V gene is TRBV5-1, the J gene TRBJ2-3; 7 positions agree with TRBD2. Germline CDR1 SGHRS, CDR2 YFSETQ. V was clipped by 4 bases and J by 4 bases; unmatched bases: 6. The CDR3 runs to 14 residues. CDR3 loop: CASSLGGSSDTQYF. For the CDR3, the DNA is TGCGCCAGCAGCCTTGGCGGGAGCTCAGATACGCAGTATTTT.

The chain carries TRBV18 and TRBJ2-7; D could derive from TRBD1 or TRBD2 (5 bases each). Trimming removed 3 bases from V and 2 bases from J, with 14 bases in between. The CDR3 is 15 residues long. Germline V CDR1 and CDR2: KGHSH, LQKENI. The CDR3 sequence is CASSPPRDRTYEQYF. The CDR3 DNA reads TGTGCCAGCTCACCGCCTAGGGACCGAACCTACGAGCAGTACTTC.

The chain combines TRBV10-1 with TRBJ1-5; the D is unclear. From germline, CDR1 is WNHNN and CDR2 SYGVQD (reference sequence). The CDR3 is 12 residues long. The V end was cut by 3 bases, the J end by 0 bases, with 0 bases between. CDR3 bases: TGCGCCAGCAGTGATAGCAATCAGCCCCAGCATTTT. Its protein product is CASSDSNQPQHF.

The J gene is TRBJ2-1, the V gene TRBV5-1; no firm D call. This CDR3 contains 14 residues. The germline CDR1 and CDR2 sequences are SGHRS and YFSETQ. The V gene lost 2 bases and the J gene lost 0 bases, with 6 bases spanning the gap. The CDR3 nucleotides are TGCGCCAGCAGCTTCAGTAGCTCCTACAATGAGCAGTTCTTC. This translates into CASSFSSSYNEQFF.

The chain couples TRBV5-1 to TRBJ2-7, with D unclear. Looked up from germline, CDR1 is SGHRS and CDR2 is YFSETQ. The CDR3 consists of 14 residues. Trimming pared 0 bases from V and 2 bases from J, leaving 9 bases between. In DNA form, the CDR3 reads TGCGCCAGCAGCTTGGACCTCGGACCCTACGAGCAGTACTTC. It translates to CASSLDLGPYEQYF. Full variable domain (missing parts from reference TRBV5-1 and TRBJ2-7): KAGVTQTPRYLIKTRGQQVTLSCSPISGHRSVSWYQQTPGQGLQFLFEYFSETQRNKGNFPGRFSGRQFSNSRSEMNVSTLELGDSALYLCASSLDLGPYEQYFGPGTRLTVT.

The chain couples TRBV5-1 to TRBJ2-1; perhaps TRBD2 as D (5 bases). This CDR3 region has 16 residues. Per the germline V gene, CDR1 is SGHRS and CDR2 is YFSETQ. The germline V and J ends were trimmed by 0 bases and 5 bases, with 15 bases remaining between them. CDR3: CASSLAGTGNNNEQFF. For the CDR3, the DNA is TGCGCCAGCAGCTTGGCGGGAACCGGCAACAACAATGAGCAGTTCTTC.

The CDR3 reads CASSFFGGFSFNEKLFF. For the CDR3, the DNA is TGTGCCAGCAGCTTCTTTGGTGGCTTCTCATTTAATGAAAAACTGTTTTTT. The V gene is TRBV5-8, the J gene TRBJ1-4; D ambiguous. The CDR3 spans 17 residues. V was pared by 2 bases and J by 4 bases, with 18 bases between. Germline V lookup: CDR1 SGHTS, CDR2 YDEGEE.

The chain employs TRBV7-8 and TRBJ1-2, with a tentative D call TRBD1 (5 bases). The CDR3 runs 13 residues. Germline assignment: CDR1 SGHVS and CDR2 FQNEAQ. The V gene lost 5 bases and the J gene lost 10 bases, with 17 bases spanning the gap. The CDR3 protein is CASSRRGDGYYTF. The DNA for the CDR3 is TGTGCCAGCAGCCGGAGAGGGGACGGATACTACACCTTC.

The rearrangement joins TRBV18 to TRBJ1-2; tentatively, D is TRBD1 (5 bases). Germline CDR1 reads KGHSH; CDR2 reads LQKENI. Between the trimmed V and J ends, which lost 1 base and 7 bases, there was a span of 13 bases. The CDR3 is 14 residues long. The DNA of the CDR3 is TGTGCCAGCTCACCACAGGGGACGGGTTTTGGCTACACCTTC. It yields the protein CASSPQGTGFGYTF.

The chain links TRBV5-6 to TRBJ1-4, with D tentatively TRBD1 (6 bases). The V gene lost 3 bases and the J gene lost 7 bases, with 22 bases spanning the gap. CDR1 SGHDT and CDR2 YYEEEE come from the germline V gene. This CDR3 is built from 17 residues. The CDR3 is CASSSNFLQGRREKLFF. Written as DNA, the CDR3 is TGTGCCAGCAGCTCCAATTTTTTACAGGGAAGGCGTGAAAAACTGTTTTTT.